Sequencing of this T cell receptor (beta chain) was carried out in a study of T cells after yellow fever vaccination. Findings of the study overall: Shared CD4/CD8 clonotypes were a small share, likely from convergent recombination.

V lost 0 bases, J lost 2 bases, and 10 bases lay in between. There are 15 residues in the CDR3. The V gene's germline CDR1 is SGDLS and CDR2 YYNGEE. With respect to this clonotype: Its specificity is unknown.

TCRdb reanalysed the 5' RACE reads using MiXCR and keeps one entry per CDR3 protein. The sample lists hundreds of thousands of distinct CDR3 sequences, roughly an eighth occurring once. This chain uses TRBV9 with TRBJ2-3; the D gene could be TRBD1 or TRBD2 (5 bases each). The TCR comes from a man under 40 who received the YFV17D yellow fever vaccine. Sequenced material: PBMCs, taken on the day of the yellow fever booster vaccination. The CDR3 sequence is CASSVGWGTTDTQYF. CDR3 sequence (DNA): TGTGCCAGCAGCGTAGGTTGGGGGACCACAGATACGCAGTATTTT. Full variable domain (outside the CDR3, taken from reference TRBV9 and TRBJ2-3): DSGVTQTPKHLITATGQRVTLRCSPRSGDLSVYWYQQSLDQGLQFLIQYYNGEERAKGNILERFSAQQFPDLHSELNLSSLELGDSALYFCASSVGWGTTDTQYFGPGTRLTVL.